This T cell receptor (beta chain) was found in a study of T cell changes during pregnancy in multiple sclerosis. Profiled with immunoSEQ multiplex PCR; TCRdb holds only in-frame clones, not every one. The sample records about 38,000 clones, roughly 90% being singletons. The V gene lost 4 bases and the J gene lost 1 base, with 10 bases spanning the gap. CDR1 SGHKS and CDR2 YYEKEE come from the germline V gene (reference sequence). This CDR3 spans 14 amino acids. Sequencing used CD4+ T cells from peripheral blood mononuclear cells, obtained before pregnancy. The receptor was isolated from a female donor with multiple sclerosis, enrolled in a pregnancy study. V and J are TRBV5-5 and TRBJ2-3; TRBD1 might be the D (6 bases). The CDR3 DNA reads as TGTGCCAGCAGCCCAGGGGTTCGCACAGATACGCAGTATTTT. It encodes CASSPGVRTDTQYF.